Listed below are T cell receptor beta chains from one sample, sequenced in a study of blood T cell repertoires in COVID-19. Sequenced by immunoSEQ multiplex PCR; TCRdb stores in-frame clones only, minus some. The sample contains 400,000 to 450,000 clones, just over 85% of which appear only once. Sequencing was done on a sample of peripheral blood. These receptors were taken from a woman between 25 and 40 years old with active or convalescent COVID-19. The CDR3 runs from the conserved cysteine through the conserved F or W. The order of the fields is CDR3 length, D gene, V gene, clone size, J gene, CDR3 DNA, CDR3 protein. D genes are given only for firm matches. Expanded clones get a size class; other rows say once, few or many, or leave the size out.

>13|TRBD1|TRBV6-5|NA|TRBJ1-1
TGTGCCAGCCACACAGGGGTGAACACTGAAGCTTTCTTT
CASHTGVNTEAFF
>11|NA|TRBV20-1|NA|TRBJ1-2
TGCAGTGCTAGTGCCGGGTTTGGCTACACCTTC
CSASAGFGYTF
>16|NA|TRBV27|NA|TRBJ1-4
TGTGCCAGCAAACCCTTATGGGGCTTGGCTGAAGAAAAACTGTTTTTT
CASKPLWGLAEEKLFF
>16|TRBD2|TRBV5-1|NA|TRBJ2-1
TGCGCCAGCAGCTTGGATAGCGGGAGGGCCATTAATGAGCAGTTCTTC
CASSLDSGRAINEQFF
>16|TRBD1|TRBV5-5|NA|TRBJ2-7
TGTGCCAGCAGCAAGACTCTCCGGGACAGTAGTCACGAGCAGTACTTC
CASSKTLRDSSHEQYF
>14|TRBD1|TRBV2|NA|TRBJ1-5
TGTGCCAGCAGTGGGCAGGGGGTCAATCAGCCCCAGCATTTT
CASSGQGVNQPQHF
>15|NA|TRBV29-1|NA|TRBJ1-2
TGCAGCGTTGGCCCCGGTGGGACTCAGTCCTATGGCTACACCTTC
CSVGPGGTQSYGYTF
>15|NA|TRBV9|few|TRBJ2-7
TGTGCCAGCAGCGTAGGCCCCAGGGGGGACTACGAGCAGTACTTC
CASSVGPRGDYEQYF
>17|NA|TRBV7-6|NA|TRBJ1-3
TGTGCCAGCAGCTTATTGGGGAGGGGTTCCTCTGGAAACACCATATATTTT
CASSLLGRGSSGNTIYF
>16|NA|TRBV5-6|few|TRBJ2-3
TGTGCCAGCACCTACTCCGGGACACCCGTCACAGATACGCAGTATTTT
CASTYSGTPVTDTQYF
>17|TRBD1|TRBV11-2|once|TRBJ1-1
TGTGCCAGCAGCTCCCGACCGGACAGGGGGCATGACACTGAAGCTTTCTTT
CASSSRPDRGHDTEAFF
>14|NA|TRBV5-4|NA|TRBJ1-4
TGTGCCAGCAGTCCGGACAGCGTTAATGAAAAACTGTTTTTT
CASSPDSVNEKLFF
>14|TRBD1|TRBV11-3|NA|TRBJ2-1
TGTGCCAGCAGCCACCCGACAGGGGTCCATGAGCAGTTCTTC
CASSHPTGVHEQFF
>16|NA|TRBV27|NA|TRBJ1-6
TGTGCCAGCAGTTTTAGCTCCACCGCCTATAATTCACCCCTCCACTTT
CASSFSSTAYNSPLHF
>14|NA|TRBV29-1|NA|TRBJ2-2
TGCAGCGTTGAAGATCAGTTTAAGACCGGGGAGCTGTTTTTT
CSVEDQFKTGELFF
>13|NA|TRBV5-4|once|TRBJ2-5
TGTGCCAGCGGACGACAGGAGCAAGAGACCCAGTACTTC
CASGRQEQETQYF
>17|NA|TRBV23-1|NA|TRBJ1-5
TGCGCCAGCAGCGATCAGGGTGGAGGGTATAGCAATCAGCCCCAGCATTTT
CASSDQGGGYSNQPQHF
>14|NA|TRBV30|once|TRBJ2-7
TGTGCCTGGAGTGAGGACAAAAACACTTACGAGCAGTACTTC
CAWSEDKNTYEQYF
>17|TRBD2|TRBV19|NA|TRBJ2-2
TGTGCCAGTAGTACCCCTCTAGCGGGAGGAAAGACCGGGGAGCTGTTTTTT
CASSTPLAGGKTGELFF
>14|NA|TRBV11-2|NA|TRBJ2-2
TGTGCCAGCAGCTTAATTTTCGGCACCGGGGAGCTGTTTTTT
CASSLIFGTGELFF
>16|TRBD1|TRBV6-4|NA|TRBJ2-7
TGTGCCAGCAGCGCGACCGGGACAGGGTCGGTCCACGAGCAGTACTTC
CASSATGTGSVHEQYF
>12|NA|TRBV6-5|NA|TRBJ1-4
TGTGCCAGCAGTTACTCCGGTGAAAAACTGTTTTTT
CASSYSGEKLFF
>15|TRBD1|TRBV6-5|NA|TRBJ1-2
TGTGCCAGCAGACCGGACAGGGGAGGACACTATGGCTACACCTTC
CASRPDRGGHYGYTF
>15|TRBD1|TRBV19|NA|TRBJ1-2
TGTGCCAGTAGTCTCGGGACAGGGAACTTGGATGGCTACACCTTC
CASSLGTGNLDGYTF
>14|NA|TRBV4-1|NA|TRBJ1-4
TGCGCCAGCAGCCTTGAAGGGGGGGGCGAGGGACTGTTTTTT
CASSLEGGGEGLFF
>14|NA|TRBV6-5|once|TRBJ1-1
NA
CASILVPGGTEAFF
>13|NA|TRBV5-5|NA|TRBJ1-1
TGTGCCAGCAGCTACGGGGAAAGGACTGAAGCTTTCTTT
CASSYGERTEAFF
>16|NA|TRBV6-1|NA|TRBJ1-2
TGTGCCAGCAGTGAAACCCCTGGGCAGGGAAACTATGGCTACACCTTC
CASSETPGQGNYGYTF
>14|NA|TRBV6-5|NA|TRBJ1-3
TGTGCCAGCACCCTAGGGGATTCCAGAAACACCATATATTTT
CASTLGDSRNTIYF
>15|NA|TRBV29-1|once|TRBJ2-1
TGCAGCGTGCATACACAGGAACGCTCCTACAATGAGCAGTTCTTC
CSVHTQERSYNEQFF
>16|TRBD1|TRBV19|few|TRBJ1-3
TGTGCCAGTAGTACGACAGGGAATCAGCGGAAATACACCATATATTTT
CASSTTGNQRKYTIYF
>14|NA|TRBV5-1|NA|TRBJ1-3
TGCGCCAGCAGCTTGGAGAACTCCGGAAACACCATATATTTT
CASSLENSGNTIYF
>12|NA|TRBV9|few|TRBJ2-2
TGTGCCAGCAGCTTAACTAGCGGGGAGCTGTTTTTT
CASSLTSGELFF
>12|NA|TRBV15|NA|TRBJ1-5
TGTGCCACCAGCAGAGAAGCCCAGCCCCAGCATTTT
CATSREAQPQHF
>14|TRBD1|TRBV5-1|NA|TRBJ1-3
TGCGCCAGCAGCGCCACAGGGGCTGGAAACACCATATATTTT
CASSATGAGNTIYF
>14|NA|TRBV19|NA|TRBJ1-1
TGTGCCACGGGGGGGGACCCCATGAACACTGAAGCTTTCTTT
CATGGDPMNTEAFF
>17|NA|TRBV3-1/TRBV3-2|NA|TRBJ2-4
TGTGCCAGCAGCCGGGGAGAGACTCTGCTAGCCAAAAACATTCAGTACTTC
CASSRGETLLAKNIQYF
>14|TRBD1|TRBV4-1|NA|TRBJ1-5
TGCGCCAGCAGCCAAGTGACAGGGGATCAGCCCCAGCATTTT
CASSQVTGDQPQHF
>11|NA|TRBV5-6|NA|TRBJ1-1
TGTGCCAGCAGCTCGGGAGTAGAAGCTTTCTTT
CASSSGVEAFF
>12|NA|TRBV27|NA|TRBJ2-1
TGTGCCAGCGGTGAGACCTACAATGAGCAGTTCTTC
CASGETYNEQFF
>15|TRBD2|TRBV6-1|NA|TRBJ2-7
TGTGCCAGCAGTGATCAACTAGCGGGGGCCTACGAGCAGTACTTC
CASSDQLAGAYEQYF
>14|TRBD1|TRBV19|NA|TRBJ1-2
TGTGCCAGTACGGAGGACAGGGTTAACTATGGCTACACCTTC
CASTEDRVNYGYTF
>15|TRBD1|TRBV9|NA|TRBJ1-5
TGTGCCAGCAGCGTAGGGACAGGGTTCGATCAGCCCCAGCATTTT
CASSVGTGFDQPQHF
>17|TRBD1|TRBV19|once|TRBJ1-5
TGTGCCAGTAACTGGTGGGACAGGGGGGATAGCAATCAGCCCCAGCATTTT
CASNWWDRGDSNQPQHF
>15|TRBD1|TRBV2|NA|TRBJ1-3
TGTGCCAGCACTGAACAGGGGAGCTCTGGAAACACCATATATTTT
CASTEQGSSGNTIYF
>14|TRBD1|TRBV5-1|NA|TRBJ1-2
TGCGCCAGCAGCTTGGGGGACAGGATCTATGGCTACACCTTC
CASSLGDRIYGYTF
>15|NA|TRBV7-2|NA|TRBJ1-1
TGTGCCAGCAGCTTTCCTCAGGGCCAAGGGACTGAAGCTTTCTTT
CASSFPQGQGTEAFF
>15|TRBD1|TRBV5-1|NA|TRBJ1-3
TGCGCCAGCAGCTTGGGACAGGGGCCTGGAAACACCATATATTTT
CASSLGQGPGNTIYF
>14|TRBD1|TRBV18|NA|TRBJ1-2
TGTGCCAGCTCACCCGGGACAGGGAGCTATGGCTACACCTTC
CASSPGTGSYGYTF